The TCR beta chain described here comes from a study of vaccination and CD4 T cells after COVID-19. Documented treatment: roughly ten-day PBMC culture with coronavirus spike peptide pools or control peptides (ViraFEST assay). The germline gives CDR1 SGHTA, CDR2 FQGNSA. The CDR3 length is 13 residues. The germline V and J ends were trimmed by 3 bases and 6 bases, with 9 bases remaining between them. Once obtained from cultured CD4+ T cells, the DNA was sequenced using the Oncomine TCR Beta short-read assay. From the PCR reads, TCRdb called clonotypes with MiXCR, one entry per CDR3 protein. The table records 12,000 or so distinct CDR3 sequences, more than 45% of them present only once. Details on this clonotype: Its antigen is not known.

The J gene is TRBJ1-3, the V gene TRBV7-2, with unresolved D. The sample comprised CD4+ T cells from blood, cultured in vitro. The sequence was obtained from a human donor who had recovered from COVID-19. The CDR3 nucleotides are TGTGCCAGCAGCTTTAGGAGGGAAAACACCATATATTTT. Protein sequence: CASSFRRENTIYF.